The rows below give T cell receptor beta chains drawn from one sample of a study of PD-1 blockade in classical Hodgkin lymphoma. The assay was immunoSEQ multiplex PCR, and TCRdb's table has in-frame clones only and misses some. The repertoire consists of about 22,000 clones, with about 89% occurring once and the leading ten covering roughly 0.58%. Sequenced: CD4+ T cells from blood. The receptors come from a human donor with classical Hodgkin lymphoma. The CDR3 runs from the conserved cysteine through the conserved F or W. Each record gives: CDR3 DNA, CDR3 protein, J gene, V gene, D gene, clone size. D genes are given only for firm matches. Rows give clone size only sometimes, using once, few, many, or a class for an expanded clone.

CDR3nt: TGTGCCAGCAGTTACTCGGATGGCAGATCTGGTGAAAAACTGTTTTTT
CDR3aa: CASSYSDGRSGEKLFF
j_gene: TRBJ1-4
v_gene: TRBV6-5
d_gene: -
abundance: -

CDR3nt: TGTGCCAGTGCCCCGGGACAGCATTCACCCCTCCACTTT
CDR3aa: CASAPGQHSPLHF
j_gene: TRBJ1-6
v_gene: TRBV6-1
d_gene: TRBD1
abundance: few

CDR3nt: TGTGCCTGCCACAGGGTAACTGAAGCTTTCTTT
CDR3aa: CACHRVTEAFF
j_gene: TRBJ1-1
v_gene: TRBV30
d_gene: -
abundance: -

CDR3nt: TGCGCCAGCAGCTTAACTCCGATGGGGCCCACAGATACGCAGTATTTT
CDR3aa: CASSLTPMGPTDTQYF
j_gene: TRBJ2-3
v_gene: TRBV7-2
d_gene: -
abundance: -

CDR3nt: TGTGCCAGCTCACGGGAAAGGAGGCAAGAGACCCAGTACTTC
CDR3aa: CASSRERRQETQYF
j_gene: TRBJ2-5
v_gene: TRBV18
d_gene: -
abundance: -

CDR3nt: TGCGCCAGCAGCTTGGACGGACAGCAAGGAAACACCATATATTTT
CDR3aa: CASSLDGQQGNTIYF
j_gene: TRBJ1-3
v_gene: TRBV5-1
d_gene: -
abundance: few

CDR3nt: TGTGCCAGCAGTTTTCTCGGGGATGAAGAGACCCAGTACTTC
CDR3aa: CASSFLGDEETQYF
j_gene: TRBJ2-5
v_gene: TRBV6-5
d_gene: -
abundance: -

CDR3nt: TGTGCCAGCAAGATCGGGACCGGGGAGCTGTTTTTT
CDR3aa: CASKIGTGELFF
j_gene: TRBJ2-2
v_gene: TRBV7-9
d_gene: -
abundance: once

CDR3nt: TGTGCCAGCAGCCTAGAGGACGAGCAGTACTTC
CDR3aa: CASSLEDEQYF
j_gene: TRBJ2-7
v_gene: TRBV7-6
d_gene: -
abundance: once

CDR3nt: TGCGCCAGCAGCCAAGTCCCTCCTTCGACAGGGGCGGATCAGCCCCAGCATTTT
CDR3aa: CASSQVPPSTGADQPQHF
j_gene: TRBJ1-5
v_gene: TRBV4-3
d_gene: TRBD1
abundance: -

CDR3nt: TGTGCCAGCAGCTTAGCACTGGGGGCTGGAAACACCATATATTTT
CDR3aa: CASSLALGAGNTIYF
j_gene: TRBJ1-3
v_gene: TRBV7-9
d_gene: -
abundance: -

CDR3nt: TGTGCCTGGATGAGGAGAGGGGGCTGGGAGACCCAGTACTTC
CDR3aa: CAWMRRGGWETQYF
j_gene: TRBJ2-5
v_gene: TRBV30
d_gene: TRBD1
abundance: -

CDR3nt: TGTGCCAGCGAGCGGGGGGTGTACGAGCAGTACTTC
CDR3aa: CASERGVYEQYF
j_gene: TRBJ2-7
v_gene: TRBV28
d_gene: TRBD2
abundance: -

CDR3nt: TGCAGCGTTGGGTTCTGGGGAGCGACCCAGTACTTC
CDR3aa: CSVGFWGATQYF
j_gene: TRBJ2-5
v_gene: TRBV29-1
d_gene: -
abundance: -

CDR3nt: TGTGCCAGCAGTTCCGGGACAGGAAACACCATATATTTT
CDR3aa: CASSSGTGNTIYF
j_gene: TRBJ1-3
v_gene: TRBV28
d_gene: -
abundance: -

CDR3nt: TGTGCCAGCAGTTACTCCCACCGGGGGAACGAGCAGTACTTC
CDR3aa: CASSYSHRGNEQYF
j_gene: TRBJ2-7
v_gene: TRBV6-5
d_gene: -
abundance: -

CDR3nt: TGTGCCAGCCCCGCGGGACAGGGACACCAGCCCCAGCATTTT
CDR3aa: CASPAGQGHQPQHF
j_gene: TRBJ1-5
v_gene: TRBV21-1
d_gene: -
abundance: -

CDR3nt: TGTGCCATCAGTGACCCCCGGGACAGGGGATTCCCAGATACGCAGTATTTT
CDR3aa: CAISDPRDRGFPDTQYF
j_gene: TRBJ2-3
v_gene: TRBV10-3
d_gene: TRBD1
abundance: -

CDR3nt: TGTGCCAGCAGCTTAGTGCTGGGGGCCGGCACTGAAGCTTTCTTT
CDR3aa: CASSLVLGAGTEAFF
j_gene: TRBJ1-1
v_gene: TRBV7-9
d_gene: -
abundance: -

CDR3nt: TGCGCCAGCAGCCAAGTGGTAGCGGGGGTAACCGGGGAGACCCAGTACTTC
CDR3aa: CASSQVVAGVTGETQYF
j_gene: TRBJ2-5
v_gene: TRBV4-3
d_gene: TRBD2
abundance: -

CDR3nt: TGTGCCAGTAGTACAAGCGCAGAGACCCAGTACTTC
CDR3aa: CASSTSAETQYF
j_gene: TRBJ2-5
v_gene: TRBV19
d_gene: -
abundance: -

CDR3nt: TGTGCCAGCAGGGGGTGGGAAAGCCGAAATGAGCAGTTCTTC
CDR3aa: CASRGWESRNEQFF
j_gene: TRBJ2-1
v_gene: TRBV6-5
d_gene: -
abundance: -